These 29 T cell receptor beta chains came from one sample sequenced in a study of OX40 agonist ivuxolimab in advanced cancers. Libraries were made using the immunoSEQ multiplex PCR assay. TCRdb retrieved this table from immuneACCESS and kept in-frame rearrangements only. Not all clones are present; in checked studies, unresolved V genes account for under half, and no reason is known for the remainder. The sample includes 20,000 to 25,000 clones, with roughly 82% observed a single time. The top ten clonotypes cover roughly 25% of the sample. Sequencing used CD4+ or CD8+ T cells sorted from blood, obtained in a trial of the OX40 agonist ivuxolimab. The receptors stem from an adult with an advanced solid tumor such as melanoma, head and neck, liver or kidney cancer.

The gene calls are TRBV7-9 and TRBJ1-2; no clear D. CDR1 is SEHNR, CDR2 FQNEAQ, per germline (reference sequence). The V end was cut by 4 bases, the J end by 4 bases, with 13 bases between. The CDR3 contains 14 residues. The chain's CDR3 is CASSSLRELYGYTF. CDR3 nucleotides: TGTGCCAGCAGCTCACTTCGGGAGCTCTATGGCTACACCTTC.

This clone ranks as medium-sized. Written as DNA, the CDR3 is TGTGCTAGTGGGCGCCCCGACCGTAGCTCTGGAAACACCATATATTTT. It yields the protein CASGRPDRSSGNTIYF. This chain connects TRBV12-5 to TRBJ1-3; D remains unclear. Germline CDR1 LGHNT, CDR2 FRNRAP. The CDR3 is 16 residues long. V lost 6 bases, J lost 0 bases, and 15 bases lay in between.

The CDR3 is CASSLERGVWYEQYF. The DNA for the CDR3 is TGTGCCAGCAGTTTAGAGCGGGGTGTTTGGTACGAGCAGTACTTC. This chain links TRBV27 with TRBJ2-7; 7 bases fit TRBD2. V dropped 2 bases and J dropped 4; count of bases not matched to a gene: 8. The CDR3 length is 15 residues. From germline, CDR1 is MNHEY and CDR2 SMNVEV (reference sequence).

The CDR3 region is CASSSTSGTDTQYF. The CDR3 nucleotides read TGCGCCAGCAGCTCGACTAGCGGCACAGATACGCAGTATTTT. V usage is TRBV5-1 and J usage is TRBJ2-3; 8 bases fit TRBD2. V gave up 3 bases and J gave up 1 base; unmatched junction bases: 1. Germline values: CDR1 SGHRS, CDR2 YFSETQ. CDR3 length equals 14 residues.

The chain couples TRBV10-2 to TRBJ2-3; perhaps TRBD1 as D (6 bases). Germline CDR1 WSHSY, CDR2 SAAADI. This CDR3 comprises 14 residues. The V gene lost 11 bases and the J gene lost 0 bases, with 15 bases spanning the gap. In DNA form, the CDR3 reads TGCGCCTGCCTCGACAGGACTAGCACAGATACGCAGTATTTT. Amino acids: CACLDRTSTDTQYF.

This chain joins TRBV5-4 and TRBJ2-7, with D hard to call. The CDR3 is 12 amino acids. V was cut by 1 base and J by 4 bases, with 6 bases left in between. Germline V gene sequence: CDR1 SGHNT, CDR2 YYREEE (reference sequence). This CDR3 is CASSLSSYEQYF. CDR3 in DNA: TGTGCCAGCAGCTTGAGCAGTTACGAGCAGTACTTC.

The J gene is TRBJ1-2, the V gene TRBV9; the D is unclear. Germline loops: CDR1 SGDLS, CDR2 YYNGEE. Trimming removed 0 bases at V and 2 bases at J, with 11 bases between. The CDR3 runs 15 residues. CDR3 sequence: CASSVGGGGNYGYTF. The CDR3 DNA is TGTGCCAGCAGCGTAGGAGGAGGAGGCAACTATGGCTACACCTTC.

In regard to this clone: Relative to the germline gene, one junction end is altered; a read error may explain this. The V gene is TRBV29-1, the J gene TRBJ1-2; D not certain. From germline, CDR1 is SQVTM and CDR2 ANQGSEA. This CDR3 region has 9 residues. Here the CDR3 reads CSGEDGYTF. CDR3 nucleotides: TGCAGCGGTGAAGATGGCTACACCTTC.

This clone was seen just once. The chain combines TRBV4-1 with TRBJ2-7; D may match TRBD1 or TRBD2 (5 bases each). CDR1 and CDR2 from the germline V gene are MGHRA and YSYEKL. The CDR3 contains 16 residues. V was clipped by 1 base and J by 3 bases, with 16 bases between them. CDR3 region: CASSQGDPGPYYEQYF. CDR3 bases: TGCGCCAGCAGCCAAGGTGACCCGGGACCGTACTACGAGCAGTACTTC.

The rearrangement uses TRBV7-3 and TRBJ2-3; D is unclear. Trimming removed 4 bases from V and 4 bases from J, with 6 bases in between. Germline loops: CDR1 SGHTA, CDR2 FQGTGA. The CDR3 loop spans 12 amino acids. The CDR3 spells CASSSGSDTQYF. Here the CDR3 DNA reads TGTGCCAGCAGCTCCGGTTCAGATACGCAGTATTTT.

V is TRBV27 and J is TRBJ2-7, with unresolved D. CDR3 length: 15 amino acids. From germline, CDR1 is MNHEY and CDR2 SMNVEV (reference sequence). V lost 4 bases and J 0 bases, leaving 13 bases between the germline ends. The CDR3 protein is CASSWSGISSYEQYF. The CDR3 DNA follows: TGTGCCAGCAGTTGGAGTGGGATAAGCTCCTACGAGCAGTACTTC.

The V and J genes are TRBV28 and TRBJ1-2; D call uncertain. V lost 2 bases and J lost 4, with 11 bases in between. The CDR3 sequence is 14 residues long. The germline CDR1 and CDR2 sequences are MDHEN and SYDVKM. The CDR3 nucleotides read TGTGCCAGCAGTTTACGGGGTTCGAGCTATGGCTACACCTTC. As protein: CASSLRGSSYGYTF.

The rearrangement uses TRBV7-6 and TRBJ2-3, with D possibly matching TRBD2 (5 bases). The CDR3 consists of 20 residues. V gave up 1 base and J gave up 0 bases, with 23 bases separating them. CDR1 and CDR2 (germline): SGHVS, FNYEAQ. The CDR3 DNA follows: TGTGCCAGCAGCTTAGTTGGCGGCCTGCGGGCCCTCACTAGCACAGATACGCAGTATTTT. It yields the protein CASSLVGGLRALTSTDTQYF.

To note about this clone: At one of its ends the junction is not consistent with the germline gene, which may arise from a read error. V gene TRBV6-4 combines with J gene TRBJ1-2, with 10 positions matching TRBD1. This CDR3 comprises 15 residues. Per the germline V gene, CDR1 is MRHNA and CDR2 is SNTAGT. This chain's CDR3 is CAISDPGQGFGGYTF. The CDR3 coding sequence is TGTGCCATCAGTGACCCGGGACAGGGGTTCGGTGGCTACACCTTC.

The gene calls are TRBV11-2 and TRBJ2-7; TRBD1 matches at 10 bases. The V and J ends lost 5 bases and 0 bases, in that order; junction bases with no gene match: 7. The CDR3 covers 16 residues. The V gene's germline CDR1 is SGHAT and CDR2 FQNNGV. DNA for the CDR3: TGTGCCAGCAGCCTCACCGGGACAGGGGCCTCCTACGAGCAGTACTTC. This codes for CASSLTGTGASYEQYF. The variable domain in full, with the rest retrieved from reference TRBV11-2 and TRBJ2-7, is EAGVAQSPRYKIIEKRQSVAFWCNPISGHATLYWYQQILGQGPKLLIQFQNNGVVDDSQLPKDRFSAERLKGVDSTLKIQPAKLEDSAVYLCASSLTGTGASYEQYFGPGTRLTVT.

The chain joins TRBV28 to TRBJ2-3; 7 bases align to TRBD1. J lost 1 base, V lost 3 bases, and 4 bases had no gene match. The CDR3 consists of 15 residues. Germline CDR1 reads MDHEN; CDR2 reads SYDVKM. CDR3 bases: TGTGCCAGCAGTTTGTTGACAGGGCGCACAGATACGCAGTATTTT. This sequence encodes CASSLLTGRTDTQYF.

This clone has only a few counts. V usage is TRBV19 and J usage is TRBJ2-3, with a possible D match to TRBD1 (5 bases). Germline V CDR1 and CDR2: LNHDA, SQIVND (reference sequence). The CDR3 runs 15 residues. With 8 bases removed from V and 4 bases from J, the gap between germline ends came to 19 bases. CDR3 coding DNA: TGTGCCAGTGGGAAGACCCCAGGGATCCCAGATACGCAGTATTTT. It codes for CASGKTPGIPDTQYF.

The chain recombines TRBV7-9 with TRBJ1-5; D is unresolved. CDR3 size: 13 residues. The V and J ends lost 2 bases and 5 bases respectively, with 7 bases between them. Per the germline V gene, CDR1 is SEHNR and CDR2 is FQNEAQ (reference sequence). CDR3 sequence reads: CASSLYGHQPQHF. CDR3 sequence (DNA): TGTGCCAGCAGCTTATACGGCCATCAGCCCCAGCATTTT.

The gene calls are TRBV4-1 and TRBJ2-4; 9 bases map to TRBD2. The V segment lost 2 bases and the J segment 3 bases; nucleotides outside the gene matches: 5. The length of the CDR3 is 16 residues. Germline values: CDR1 MGHRA, CDR2 YSYEKL. CDR3 residues: CASSQLAGLGKNIQYF. DNA of the CDR3: TGCGCCAGCAGCCAACTAGCGGGACTAGGCAAAAACATTCAGTACTTC.

This sequence joins TRBV5-1 and TRBJ2-3, with D tentatively TRBD1 (5 bases). The V gene's germline CDR1 is SGHRS and CDR2 YFSETQ. With 0 bases removed from V and 3 bases from J, the gap between germline ends came to 8 bases. This CDR3 contains 14 residues. CDR3: CASSLDAGTDTQYF. The CDR3 bases are TGCGCCAGCAGCTTGGACGCAGGGACAGATACGCAGTATTTT.

The chain couples TRBV4-2 to TRBJ2-2; D is possibly TRBD2 (6 bases). The CDR3 consists of 16 residues. Germline V lookup: CDR1 LGHNA, CDR2 YNFKEQ. The V end lost 4 bases, the J end lost 0 bases, and 12 bases lay between the germline ends. The CDR3 region has the DNA TGTGCCAGCAGCCTCCCGGCTAGCGCGAACACCGGGGAGCTGTTTTTT. Translation: CASSLPASANTGELFF.

The count of this clone is one. The genes are TRBV9 and TRBJ2-5; 10 bases line up with TRBD2. Losses at the gene ends were 3 bases for V and 5 bases for J; bases not matched to a gene: 7. Germline CDR1 is SGDLS and CDR2 is YYNGEE. The CDR3 sequence is 15 residues long. The CDR3 DNA reads as TGTGCCAGCAGCGCCTCCGGAGCGGGAGGGGAGACCCAGTACTTC. It yields the protein CASSASGAGGETQYF.

The chain joins TRBV10-3 to TRBJ1-2; 7 bases line up with TRBD1. The CDR3 extends over 16 amino acids. CDR1 is ENHRY, CDR2 SYGVKD, per germline. Trimming took 3 bases from V and 4 from J; bases not matched to a gene: 11. CDR3 protein: CAISDPPNRQGYGYTF. The CDR3 nucleotides are TGTGCCATCAGTGACCCCCCCAATCGACAGGGCTATGGCTACACCTTC.

This chain links TRBV29-1 with TRBJ2-5; D is possibly TRBD1 (5 bases). Trimming left V 5 bases short and J 3 bases short, with 7 bases between. Germline V gene lookup returns CDR1 SQVTM and CDR2 ANQGSEA. The CDR3 is 11 residues long. The CDR3 nucleotides read TGCAGCGTTTTAGGGGAAGAGACCCAGTACTTC. Translated, it gives CSVLGEETQYF.

The V call is TRBV5-6, the J call TRBJ2-7, with D tentatively TRBD2 (6 bases). Germline V lookup: CDR1 SGHDT, CDR2 YYEEEE. This CDR3 has 13 amino acids. Trimming shortened V by 4 bases and J by 2 bases, and 10 bases separated the two germline ends. The CDR3 loop reads CASSVGLPYEQYF. CDR3 coding DNA: TGTGCCAGCAGCGTGGGACTCCCCTACGAGCAGTACTTC.

The chain uses TRBV5-1 and TRBJ2-1; 9 nucleotides align to TRBD2. V dropped 1 base and J dropped 5; count of bases not matched to a gene: 7. Germline V gene data show CDR1 as SGHRS and CDR2 as YFSETQ. The CDR3 length is 16 residues. The CDR3 protein is CASSLIASGVHNEQFF. The CDR3 DNA follows: TGCGCCAGCAGCTTGATCGCTAGCGGGGTTCACAATGAGCAGTTCTTC. The full variable domain, its missing parts supplied by reference TRBV5-1 and TRBJ2-1, is KAGVTQTPRYLIKTRGQQVTLSCSPISGHRSVSWYQQTPGQGLQFLFEYFSETQRNKGNFPGRFSGRQFSNSRSEMNVSTLELGDSALYLCASSLIASGVHNEQFFGPGTRLTVL.

This chain connects TRBV9 to TRBJ2-1, with 7 nucleotides matching TRBD2. The CDR3 consists of 17 residues. Germline loops: CDR1 SGDLS, CDR2 YYNGEE. V trimming: 2 bases; J trimming: 7 bases; junction bases outside the gene matches: 15. The CDR3, as DNA: TGTGCCAGCAGCGTCTCCCGCTATGGGGGAGGGTCTAATGAGCAGTTCTTC. Translated, it gives CASSVSRYGGGSNEQFF.

In its sample, this clone was seen once. The J gene is TRBJ2-7, the V gene TRBV5-5; D may be TRBD1 (6 bases). CDR1 SGHKS and CDR2 YYEKEE come from the germline V gene (reference sequence). The CDR3 is 13 amino acids. The V and J ends lost 7 bases and 2 bases respectively, with 13 bases between them. The CDR3 region is CASGPDSTYEQYF. DNA of the CDR3: TGTGCCAGCGGCCCGGACAGTACCTACGAGCAGTACTTC.

The V and J genes are TRBV2 and TRBJ2-2; TRBD2 matches 7 bases. V shed 8 bases, J shed 6 bases, and the junction held 6 bases outside the gene matches. Per the germline V gene, CDR1 is SNHLY and CDR2 is FYNNEI. The CDR3 consists of 13 residues. CDR3 amino acids: CASQAGRAGELFF. For the CDR3, the DNA is TGTGCCAGCCAGGCAGGGAGGGCCGGGGAGCTGTTTTTT.